This entry describes one T cell receptor (beta chain). Its antigen remains unknown. Primers: 60 Vbeta forward and 13 Jbeta reverse. The data were produced by immunoSEQ multiplex PCR, yet TCRdb's version contains in-frame clones alone and is incomplete. Of fewer than 200,000 clones in the sample, around 79% are singletons; the top ten hold around 1.5%. The trim removed 11 bases at V and 4 bases at J, leaving 13 bases unmatched. The CDR3 consists of 15 residues. The data derive from a study of cytomegalovirus exposure and HLA in healthy donors. Study-level points and caveats: Cytomegalovirus association was assigned to more than 150 TCR beta chains.

J is TRBJ2-2 and V is TRBV6-7, with 7 bases identical to TRBD1. TRBV6-7 is filed as an ORF, its function uncertain. The source of this sequence is a man younger than 35 in good health and CMV-seronegative. Material for sequencing was PBMCs. CDR3 bases: TGTGCCTCCACACCCTCTCGGACAGGCACCGGGGAGCTGTTTTTT. Amino acid sequence: CASTPSRTGTGELFF.